This section outlines one TCR beta chain sequence together with its context. Its antigen remains undetermined. No per-base quality is available; no much larger clone lies one base away. The data are from a study of control samples from healthy donors and cancer patients (dated by TCRdb to about 2020). Library preparation was by the immunoSEQ multiplex PCR assay. This immuneACCESS table, as held by TCRdb, lists in-frame sequences with V and J called but not all clones. Of the missing ones, under half trace to an unresolved V gene in checked studies; the others have no known cause. In all, the sample holds roughly 120,000 clones, and more than 85% of those were seen once. The ten largest clones add up to 1.7% of the sample. The receptor's source is a man over 45 with head and neck cancer. Sample: PBMCs.

The DNA sequence is given as TGTGCCAGCAGTTTTTCCGCGGCGTACTCTGGAAACACCATATATTTT. Its protein reads: CASSFSAAYSGNTIYF. The chain joins TRBV6-5 to TRBJ1-3; the D gene remains uncertain. The CDR3 goes from the cysteine to the phenylalanine over 16 residues. Only the CDR3 region is kept as DNA, spanning 48 bases read in frame from base 1. Per the germline V gene, MNHEY is the CDR1 and SVGAGI is the CDR2. The germline ends are 13 bases apart after V is trimmed by 4 bases and J by 0 bases.